These 2 T cell receptor beta chains were all obtained from the same sample, sequenced in a study of cytomegalovirus exposure and HLA in healthy donors (dated by TCRdb to about 2017). Library preparation was by the immunoSEQ multiplex PCR assay. For the multiplex PCR, a mixture combining 60 forward primers for TCR Vbeta segments and 13 reverse primers for TCR Jbeta segments was used. TCRdb obtained this table from immuneACCESS and retained in-frame rearrangements with V and J assigned. These tables miss some clones; where compared with another copy, unresolved V genes account for less than half of the shortfall, and the remainder is unexplained. Counted in this sample were roughly 230,000 clones; roughly 84% of them appeared once. About 0.25% of the sample comes from the top ten. Sequenced material: PBMCs. Receptors were obtained from a girl aged 2 to 9 in good health and CMV-seronegative.

V gene TRBV5-4 combines with J gene TRBJ2-1; 10 nucleotides line up with TRBD2. Unmatched junction bases numbered 5, after V lost 0 bases and J lost 8 bases. The CDR3 consists of 15 residues. The germline V gene has CDR1 SGHNT and CDR2 YYREEE (reference sequence). CDR3 DNA: TGTGCCAGCAGCTTGGCCGAGCGGGGGGGCCATGAGCAGTTCTTC. As protein: CASSLAERGGHEQFF.

This chain joins TRBV5-1 and TRBJ2-2; tentatively, D is TRBD1 (5 bases). The CDR3 consists of 16 residues. The germline CDR1 and CDR2 sequences are SGHRS and YFSETQ. Between the trimmed V and J ends, which lost 3 bases and 4 bases, there was a span of 16 bases. The chain's CDR3 is CASSWATVGVTGELFF. The CDR3 nucleotides read TGCGCCAGCAGCTGGGCCACCGTAGGGGTCACCGGGGAGCTGTTTTTT.